The following is a T cell receptor (beta chain) sequence with its context. Its target is not known. Profiled with immunoSEQ multiplex PCR; TCRdb holds only in-frame clones, not every one. The sample has a few hundred thousand clones; roughly 88% are singletons. The study drew the donors from its approximately 130-subject validation cohort, separate from the approximately 700-subject first cohort. These data originate in a study of cytomegalovirus exposure and HLA in healthy donors. Across the study: It was reported in a later analysis that the 100 to 150 validation repertoires used the same platform as the 666 first-cohort repertoires.

General study findings and limits: Through in vitro validation, three CMV-associated chains were shown to be specific for CMV antigens. High sensitivity and specificity were reportedly achieved when the classifier diagnosed cytomegalovirus status.

The CDR3 length is 15 residues. Germline CDR1 PRHDT, CDR2 FYEKMQ (reference sequence). The V and J ends lost 0 bases and 4 bases respectively, with 12 bases between them. This clonotype was obtained from a woman under 30 in good health and CMV-seronegative. The sample consisted of PBMCs. The chain combines TRBV13 with TRBJ2-5, with D maybe TRBD1 (5 bases). The chain's CDR3 is CASSLGGRERETQYF. Here the CDR3 DNA reads TGTGCCAGCAGCTTAGGAGGCAGGGAAAGAGAGACCCAGTACTTC.